Presented here are 10 T cell receptor beta chains from one specimen sequenced in a study of blood T cell repertoires in COVID-19. Generated by immunoSEQ multiplex PCR, the TCRdb table keeps only in-frame clones and is missing some. The sample holds approximately 84,000 clones, more than 65% seen once. Sequenced input: peripheral blood. The receptors come from a human donor in a cohort sampled during active COVID-19.

The gene calls are TRBV7-9 and TRBJ2-5; D may be TRBD2 (6 bases). The ends were cut back, 0 bases at V and 2 bases at J, with 10 bases in the middle. CDR3 length: 15 amino acids. Germline V gene data show CDR1 as SEHNR and CDR2 as FQNEAQ (reference sequence). The DNA of the CDR3 is TGTGCCAGCAGCTTAGCGGAGGGCAGACAAGAGACCCAGTACTTC. This translates into CASSLAEGRQETQYF.

The genes are TRBV5-6 and TRBJ2-1; the D gene is possibly TRBD1 (5 bases). CDR1 is SGHDT, CDR2 YYEEEE, per germline. The germline V and J ends were trimmed by 0 bases and 3 bases, with 16 bases remaining between them. The CDR3 loop spans 17 amino acids. CDR3 coding DNA: TGTGCCAGCAGCTTGGAGGGGCAGAGCCCTAACTACAATGAGCAGTTCTTC. As protein: CASSLEGQSPNYNEQFF.

V and J are TRBV7-9 and TRBJ1-1; 7 positions agree with TRBD1. This CDR3 has 15 residues. CDR1 and CDR2 (germline): SEHNR, FQNEAQ (reference sequence). Losses at the gene ends were 3 bases for V and 2 bases for J; bases not matched to a gene: 6. The CDR3 DNA reads as TGTGCCAGCAGCTTCTCGAGACAGGGAAACACTGAAGCTTTCTTT. It specifies CASSFSRQGNTEAFF.

The V gene is TRBV18, the J gene TRBJ2-2, with 7 bases matching TRBD1. The V gene end was trimmed by 8 bases and the J gene end by 3 bases; junction bases not matched to a gene: 6. CDR1 and CDR2 (germline): KGHSH, LQKENI. The CDR3 is 14 amino acids. As DNA, the CDR3 is TGTGCCAGCGGGGACAGCCAATACACCGGGGAGCTGTTTTTT. Its protein product is CASGDSQYTGELFF.

The chain employs TRBV5-1 and TRBJ2-1; TRBD2 matches at 12 bases. The CDR3 is 15 amino acids. Germline assignment: CDR1 SGHRS and CDR2 YFSETQ. Trimming removed 6 bases from V and 1 base from J; junction bases left unmatched: 2. The CDR3 sequence is CASTLAGGSYNEQFF. As DNA, the CDR3 is TGCGCCAGCACACTAGCGGGAGGATCCTACAATGAGCAGTTCTTC.

This rearrangement joins TRBV28 to TRBJ1-2; no firm D call. Germline CDR1 reads MDHEN; CDR2 reads SYDVKM. The CDR3 contains 14 residues. Trimming pared 4 bases from V and 4 bases from J, leaving 13 bases between. CDR3 sequence (DNA): TGTGCCAGCAGTTCTGGCACTCGCGGCTATGGCTACACCTTC. Its protein is CASSSGTRGYGYTF.

The chain recombines TRBV12-3 or TRBV12-4 with TRBJ1-1, with TRBD1 matching 7 bases. This CDR3 contains 13 residues. The junction had 8 bases not matched to a gene; V was cut back by 5 bases and J by 8 bases. The CDR3 sequence: CASSPQGGAEAFF. The CDR3 nucleotides read TGTGCCAGCAGTCCGCAGGGGGGCGCGGAAGCTTTCTTT.

The table lists this clone with a count of one. The genes are TRBV5-1 and TRBJ1-1; 10 nucleotides agree with TRBD1. The CDR3 consists of 17 residues. CDR1 and CDR2 from the germline V gene are SGHRS and YFSETQ. J gave up 7 bases and V 0 bases, and 12 bases lay outside the gene matches. The CDR3 DNA reads as TGCGCCAGCAGCTTGGGAGGGACAGGGGTAGAGTTTGGTGAAGCTTTCTTT. Translating gives CASSLGGTGVEFGEAFF.

This chain connects TRBV28 to TRBJ2-3, with 7 bases lining up with TRBD2. The germline V gene encodes CDR1 MDHEN and CDR2 SYDVKM. This CDR3 is built from 13 residues. V gave up 7 bases and J gave up 5 bases; unmatched junction bases: 6. The CDR3 loop reads CASTGLVLDTQYF. The CDR3 DNA follows: TGTGCCAGCACCGGACTAGTTTTAGATACGCAGTATTTT. The full variable domain, rest sourced from reference TRBV28 and TRBJ2-3, is DVKVTQSSRYLVKRTGEKVFLECVQDMDHENMFWYRQDPGLGLRLIYFSYDVKMKEKGDIPEGYSVSREKKERFSLILESASTNQTSMYLCASTGLVLDTQYFGPGTRLTVL.

The chain carries TRBV25-1 and TRBJ2-7; D gene uncertain. Between the trimmed V and J ends, which lost 4 bases and 2 bases, there was a span of 12 bases. CDR1 MGHDK and CDR2 SYGVNS come from the germline V gene. This CDR3 region has 14 residues. Here the CDR3 reads CASSGHWPPYEQYF. Here the CDR3 DNA reads TGTGCCAGCAGTGGGCATTGGCCCCCCTACGAGCAGTACTTC.